The 20 T cell receptor beta chains below come from one sample, sequenced in a study of blood T cells in healthy people across ages. With a J-beta primer mix and a sample-barcoded 5' primer, a second PCR ran about 7 to 12 cycles. Each CDR3 protein is one row after TCRdb ran MiXCR on the 5' RACE reads. The repertoire holds 900,000 to 950,000 distinct CDR3 sequences, almost 30% seen once, with roughly a tenth in the top ten. This sample was also put to use in a study of T cells of mothers and their children.

The material sequenced was blood. The source of these receptors is a woman aged 40 to 50 in good health.

This clonotype was seen many times. The chain uses TRBV29-1 and TRBJ2-3, with D perhaps matching TRBD2 (6 bases). V gave up 6 bases and J gave up 3 bases, with 13 bases separating them. This CDR3 contains 13 residues. CDR1 is SQVTM, CDR2 ANQGSEA, per germline. In DNA, the CDR3 is TGCAGCGTGGTGGGGGGACGAACAGATACGCAGTATTTT. This translates into CSVVGGRTDTQYF.

This chain joins TRBV12-3 or TRBV12-4 and TRBJ2-7, with a tentative D call TRBD1 (7 bases). V was clipped by 3 bases and J by 6 bases, with 15 bases between them. The CDR3 length is 14 residues. CDR3 nucleotide sequence: TGTGCCAGCAGTTTTACGGGCCAGGGGGGCGAGCAGTACTTC. Translated: CASSFTGQGGEQYF.

This clonotype has a single count. Germline is not matched at one junction end, which may reflect a read error. The gene calls are TRBV7-2 and TRBJ2-7, with 11 bases lining up with TRBD2. The V gene's germline CDR1 is SGHTA and CDR2 FQGNSA. The CDR3 sequence is 16 residues long. Here the CDR3 DNA reads TGTGCCAGCAGCTTAGCGGGGACTAGCGGATACTACGAGCACTACTTC. Translation gives CASSLAGTSGYYEHYF.

The chain links TRBV3-1 to TRBJ1-5; no clear D gene. Germline V gene data show CDR1 as LGHDT and CDR2 as YNNKEL (reference sequence). With 9 bases removed from V and 2 bases from J, the gap between germline ends came to 11 bases. This CDR3 is 13 amino acids long. The CDR3 here is CARWAGGNQPQHF. CDR3 in DNA: TGTGCCAGATGGGCGGGCGGCAATCAGCCCCAGCATTTT.

This chain joins TRBV5-4 and TRBJ2-1, with D maybe TRBD1 (6 bases). With 4 bases removed from V and 0 bases from J, the gap between germline ends came to 11 bases. This CDR3 is built from 15 residues. Germline V gene sequence: CDR1 SGHNT, CDR2 YYREEE (reference sequence). The CDR3 DNA reads TGTGCCAGCAGCGAAGGACAGACCTCCTACAATGAGCAGTTCTTC. It is translated as CASSEGQTSYNEQFF.

The sample holds many counts of this clonotype. J is TRBJ2-5 and V is TRBV6-1, with D possibly matching TRBD1 (6 bases). The CDR3 runs to 16 residues. Germline CDR1 is MNHNS and CDR2 is SASEGT. V was shortened by 8 bases and J by 4 bases, with 23 bases between the two germline ends. This CDR3 reads CASLTAYRDEGETQYF. The CDR3 DNA reads as TGTGCCAGCTTGACCGCGTACAGGGATGAGGGAGAGACCCAGTACTTC.

V and J are TRBV4-1 and TRBJ1-1, with a possible D match to TRBD1 (5 bases). V was clipped by 1 base and J by 8 bases, with 8 bases between them. Germline V gene sequence: CDR1 MGHRA, CDR2 YSYEKL. CDR3 length: 12 residues. The CDR3, as DNA: TGCGCCAGCAGCCAAGTTGACAGAGAAGCTTTCTTT. It translates to CASSQVDREAFF.

This clonotype appeared a few times. The chain uses TRBV15 and TRBJ1-4; tentatively, D is TRBD1 (6 bases). The CDR3 runs to 16 residues. In germline, CDR1 is LNHNV, CDR2 YYDKDF (reference sequence). V shed 0 bases and J shed 8 bases, with 16 bases lying between them. Here the CDR3 reads CATSRDSGGSGEKLFF. The DNA for the CDR3 is TGTGCCACCAGCAGAGATAGTGGGGGCTCAGGGGAAAAACTGTTTTTT.

This clonotype was seen just once. A much more abundant neighbour one base away suggests this may be a read error. The V call is TRBV28, the J call TRBJ2-5; the match to TRBD1 covers 8 bases. Germline V CDR1 and CDR2: MDHEN, SYDVKM. The length of the CDR3 is 15 residues. The J segment lost 11 bases and the V segment lost 5 bases, leaving 16 bases of the junction unmatched. As DNA, the CDR3 is TGTGCCAGCAGTCCCTCGACAGGGGTGAGGATAGGGCAGTACTTC. This gives the protein CASSPSTGVRIGQYF.

In DNA, the CDR3 is TGTGCCAGCAGTTTCCCCTCCTATTTTGGGCGTACTGAAGCTTTCTTT. The encoded protein is CASSFPSYFGRTEAFF. V gene TRBV12-3 or TRBV12-4 combines with J gene TRBJ1-1; D gene ambiguous. Trimming left V 3 bases short and J 5 bases short, with 19 bases between. CDR3 length equals 16 residues.

The table lists this clonotype with a few counts. A read error is possible here, since a much larger clone lies one base away. V usage is TRBV10-3 and J usage is TRBJ2-5; TRBD2 is a possible D gene (5 bases). V was clipped by 9 bases and J by 5 bases, with 25 bases between them. Germline CDR1 and CDR2: ENHRY and SYGVKD. This CDR3 is 16 amino acids long. As DNA, the CDR3 is TGTGCCATAAGCCCGGGCCCTGCGATGGGAGTTGAGACCCAGTACTTC. It encodes CAISPGPAMGVETQYF.

The V gene is TRBV15, the J gene TRBJ2-3, with 8 bases fitting TRBD1. The germline gives CDR1 LNHNV, CDR2 YYDKDF (reference sequence). The CDR3 has 15 residues. V shed 3 bases and J 1 base; nucleotides not matched to a gene: 3. CDR3 amino acids: CATSSTGQGTDTQYF. CDR3 nucleotide sequence: TGTGCCACCAGCAGCACGGGACAGGGCACAGATACGCAGTATTTT.

Details on this clonotype: A single base separates this from a much larger clone, so it may be a read error. The chain carries TRBV9 and TRBJ1-2; no firm D call. CDR1 and CDR2 (germline): SGDLS, YYNGEE. The CDR3 extends over 17 amino acids. CDR3 bases: TGTGCCAGCAGCGCCCACCCCCGGACTCCGGCTAACTATGACTACACCTTC. Residues: CASSAHPRTPANYDYTF.

The chain employs TRBV28 and TRBJ2-3; 7 nucleotides agree with TRBD2. CDR1 MDHEN and CDR2 SYDVKM come from the germline V gene. V was clipped by 6 bases and J by 2 bases; unmatched bases: 5. The CDR3 is made up of 14 amino acids. DNA of the CDR3: TGTGCCAGCAGATTAGGGACTATCACAGATACGCAGTATTTT. It yields the protein CASRLGTITDTQYF.

The chain couples TRBV7-2 to TRBJ2-1, with a weak D call TRBD2 (7 bases). Germline V gene lookup returns CDR1 SGHTA and CDR2 FQGNSA. The V gene lost 5 bases and the J gene lost 5 bases, with 16 bases spanning the gap. There are 15 residues in the CDR3. CDR3 bases: TGTGCCAGCAGCCCACCTGGGGGGGCCCACAATGAGCAGTTCTTC. It encodes CASSPPGGAHNEQFF. Using reference TRBV7-2 and TRBJ2-1 for the parts outside the CDR3, the full variable domain is GAGVSQSPSNKVTEKGKDVELRCDPISGHTALYWYRQSLGQGLEFLIYFQGNSAPDKSGLPSDRFSAERTGGSVSTLTIQRTQQEDSAVYLCASSPPGGAHNEQFFGPGTRLTVL.

The chain joins TRBV7-8 to TRBJ1-1; 12 nucleotides line up with TRBD1. Germline V gene lookup returns CDR1 SGHVS and CDR2 FQNEAQ. This CDR3 is built from 17 residues. V lost 6 bases, J lost 4 bases, and 12 bases stayed unmatched. CDR3 DNA: TGTGCCAGCAGGGGACCGGGACAGGGGGCGCTGGTCACTGAAGCTTTCTTT. The encoded protein is CASRGPGQGALVTEAFF.

For this clonotype: With a much larger clone just one base away, this may be a read error. V usage is TRBV5-1 and J usage is TRBJ2-1; TRBD1 matches 7 bases. Germline V gene data show CDR1 as SGHRS and CDR2 as YFSETQ. This CDR3 comprises 14 residues. With V trimmed by 2 bases and J by 10 bases, 9 bases remained unmatched. CDR3 sequence reads: CASSFRDRDHEQFF. CDR3 DNA sequence: TGCGCCAGCAGCTTCCGGGACAGAGACCACGAGCAGTTCTTC.

This clonotype appeared a few times. V is TRBV3-1 and J is TRBJ2-3, with D possibly matching TRBD1 (6 bases). The V end was cut by 1 base, the J end by 5 bases, with 22 bases between. The germline V gene has CDR1 LGHDT and CDR2 YNNKEL (reference sequence). The CDR3 has 18 amino acids. The DNA of the CDR3 is TGTGCCAGCAGCCAAGTGTGGGAAAGCAAGGGGGATGAAGATACGCAGTATTTT. Translated: CASSQVWESKGDEDTQYF.

In this sample, this clonotype turned up a few times. This sequence joins TRBV24-1 and TRBJ1-4; 7 bases match TRBD1. V lost 4 bases to trimming and J lost 3 bases; unmatched junction nucleotides: 4. Germline CDR1 and CDR2: KGHDR and SFDVKD. This CDR3 contains 15 residues. The CDR3: CATSETGAANEKLFF. CDR3 DNA sequence: TGTGCCACCAGTGAAACAGGGGCGGCTAATGAAAAACTGTTTTTT.

In its sample, this clonotype was seen many times. J is TRBJ2-7 and V is TRBV10-3; 7 bases agree with TRBD1. The CDR3 length is 12 residues. Trimming cost V 10 bases and J 0 bases; bases outside gene matches: 3. Germline V lookup: CDR1 ENHRY, CDR2 SYGVKD. The chain's CDR3 is CATGTASYEQYF. The CDR3, as DNA: TGTGCCACCGGGACAGCCTCCTACGAGCAGTACTTC.